These 5 T cell receptor beta chains were sequenced from one sample in a study of T cell repertoires in aging, cancer and after chemotherapy (dated by TCRdb to the late 2010s). The instrument given in TCRdb is Illumina MiSeq. Rearranged TRB sequences spanning V, D and J segments were amplified in a multiplex touch-down PCR with a mixed TRB-A/B primer pool. TCRdb ran its own pipeline on the public reads, namely fastp trimming at Q25 and MiXCR clone calling, and kept in-frame beta chains. Here each entry gathers all rows of one CDR3 protein and keeps the most common genes and DNA. The sample includes 1,000 to 1,500 distinct CDR3 sequences, with more than 25% observed a single time. The ten largest clones capture roughly 15% of the sample. Instead of sorted cells or RNA, genomic DNA extracted from peripheral blood served as the source for amplifying TCR beta rearrangements. Sequences were obtained from blood. The receptor set was obtained from a human donor with a solid tumor.

By share, this clonotype ranks as large. The chain joins TRBV29-1 to TRBJ2-1, with 7 positions matching TRBD1. Germline CDR1 and CDR2: SQVTM and ANQGSEA. Trimming took 4 bases from V and 6 from J; bases not matched to a gene: 6. The length of the CDR3 is 13 residues. CDR3 in DNA: TGCAGCGTTGGCGAGACAGGGTTCAATGAGCAGTTCTTC. It specifies CSVGETGFNEQFF.

The V call is TRBV20-1, the J call TRBJ1-1; a weak D match, TRBD1 (5 bases). CDR3 length: 13 amino acids. Trimming removed 3 bases from V and 3 bases from J, with 11 bases in between. Per germline, CDR1 DFQATT and CDR2 SNEGSKA (reference sequence). The CDR3 DNA follows: TGCAGTGCTAGCTATGGGGGGGACACTGAAGCTTTCTTT. Its translation: CSASYGGDTEAFF.

This clonotype was seen more than once but under ten times. The chain carries TRBV20-1 and TRBJ2-7, with D possibly being TRBD1 or TRBD2 (5 bases each). In germline, CDR1 is DFQATT, CDR2 SNEGSKA (reference sequence). The V end was cut by 1 base, the J end by 3 bases, with 13 bases between. CDR3 length: 14 residues. The CDR3, as DNA: TGCAGTGCTAGAGCCGGGACGGCCCTCTACGAGCAGTACTTC. Translating gives CSARAGTALYEQYF.

This clonotype is deemed hyperexpanded (1% or more). The chain is built from TRBV30 and TRBJ2-2; TRBD1 agrees at 7 bases. This CDR3 is built from 15 residues. CDR1 and CDR2 from the germline V gene are GTSNPN and SVGIG (reference sequence). The V and J ends lost 0 bases and 3 bases, in that order; junction bases with no gene match: 4. The CDR3 reads CAWSVTGVDTGELFF. Here the CDR3 DNA reads TGTGCCTGGAGTGTAACAGGGGTGGACACCGGGGAGCTGTTTTTT. The full variable domain, rest sourced from reference TRBV30 and TRBJ2-2, is SQTIHQWPATLVQPVGSPLSLECTVEGTSNPNLYWYRQAAGRGLQLLFYSVGIGQISSEVPQNLSASRPQDRQFILSSKKLLLSDSGFYLCAWSVTGVDTGELFFGEGSRLTVL.

Judged by abundance, this clonotype is medium-sized (0.01 to 0.1%). The chain recombines TRBV6-6 with TRBJ1-3; unclear D gene. This CDR3 spans 15 amino acids. The V and J ends lost 7 bases and 2 bases respectively, with 15 bases between them. Germline values: CDR1 MNHNY, CDR2 SVGAGI (reference sequence). For the CDR3, the DNA is TGTGCCAGCACCGACTGGCAGATTACTGGAAACACCATATATTTT. Translated: CASTDWQITGNTIYF.